The entry below gives a single T cell receptor (beta chain) sequence along with its context. Naive CD8 cells lacked CD45RO, underwent positive selection for CCR7 and left out terminally differentiated effector memory CD45RA+ cells. These data come from a study of shared clonotypes between healthy human individuals. Each sorted subset replicate got 200 ng genomic DNA, 25,000 to 30,000 genomes. The method was immunoSEQ multiplex PCR; TCRdb's version includes in-frame clones alone and lacks a portion of them. The sample comprises about 680,000 clones, about 91% of which are singletons, and approximately 25% rests with the top ten. The ends lost 4 bases at V and 1 base at J; junction bases unmatched: 15. CDR3 length: 18 amino acids. Germline assignment: CDR1 MGHRA and CDR2 YSYEKL.

What was sequenced was naive CD8+ T cells sorted from blood. This TCR derives from a man aged 25 to 40 in good health. The chain carries TRBV4-1 and TRBJ2-5; 7 nucleotides agree with TRBD2. CDR3 protein: CASSRSSAGELTQETQYF. In nucleotides, the CDR3 is TGCGCCAGCAGCCGGAGTAGCGCGGGAGAATTAACCCAAGAGACCCAGTACTTC.